This TCR beta chain came from a study of neoadjuvant nivolumab and ipilimumab in lung cancer. Sequencing used immunoSEQ multiplex PCR; TCRdb keeps in-frame clones, though not all of them. Of around 19,000 clones listed, 85% to 90% were seen once; the top ten hold roughly 2.1%. The V and J ends lost 0 bases and 4 bases respectively, with 24 bases between them. Germline CDR1 SQVTM, CDR2 ANQGSEA. The length of the CDR3 is 18 residues. General study points: Higher pretherapy blood TCR richness went with higher resected-tumor richness. Only two of four nivolumab-treated tumors gained richness and clonality by surgery. Resected tumors had greater TCR richness and clonality than uninvolved lung. TCR clonality did not significantly correlate with pathologic tumor regression.

The sample holds one count of this clone. Its antigen is undetermined. Here the sequenced sample was peripheral blood, taken before neoadjuvant nivolumab, alone or with ipilimumab. The chain is built from TRBV29-1 and TRBJ1-2; D uncertain. The receptor was derived from an adult with non-small cell lung cancer. The chain's CDR3 is CSVEDVVGSLDRTYGYTF. CDR3 sequence (DNA): TGCAGCGTTGAAGACGTTGTTGGCAGCTTAGATCGTACCTATGGCTACACCTTC.